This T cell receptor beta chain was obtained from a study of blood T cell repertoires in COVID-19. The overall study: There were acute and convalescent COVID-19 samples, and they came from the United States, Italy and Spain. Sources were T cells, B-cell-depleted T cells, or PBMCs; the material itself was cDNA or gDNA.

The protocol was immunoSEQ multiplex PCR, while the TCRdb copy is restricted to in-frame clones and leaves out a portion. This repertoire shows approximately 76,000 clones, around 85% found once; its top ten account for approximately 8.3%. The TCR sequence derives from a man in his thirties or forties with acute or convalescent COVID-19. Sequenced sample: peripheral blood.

CDR3 loop: CASSLRTAGLQPQHF. Here the CDR3 DNA reads TGTGCCAGCAGTTTACGGACAGCCGGTTTACAGCCCCAGCATTTT. The rearrangement links TRBV28 to TRBJ1-5, with TRBD1 as a possible D gene (6 bases). This CDR3 has 15 residues. The germline V gene encodes CDR1 MDHEN and CDR2 SYDVKM. The V and J ends lost 2 bases and 7 bases respectively, with 15 bases between them.